This TCR beta chain stems from a study of cytomegalovirus exposure and HLA in healthy donors. V lost 5 bases to trimming and J lost 5 bases, with 12 bases between them. The CDR3 runs 12 residues. In germline, CDR1 is SQVTM, CDR2 ANQGSEA. It was with 60 Vbeta and 13 Jbeta primers that the PCR ran. The table came from immunoSEQ multiplex PCR; TCRdb's copy has only in-frame clones and leaves some out. The profile shows more than 90,000 clones, over 65% of them singletons. The chain couples TRBV29-1 to TRBJ2-5; a weak D match, TRBD2 (6 bases). Sequencing was carried out using PBMCs. The clonotype originates from a man aged 50 to 60 in good health and CMV-seronegative. This chain's CDR3 is CSVTRGGETQYF. DNA of the CDR3: TGCAGCGTTACCCGTGGGGGGGAGACCCAGTACTTC. Full variable domain (rest looked up from reference TRBV29-1 and TRBJ2-5): SAVISQKPSRDICQRGTSLTIQCQVDSQVTMMFWYRQQPGQSLTLIATANQGSEATYESGFVIDKFPISRPNLTFSTLTVSNMSPEDSSIYLCSVTRGGETQYFGPGTRLLVL.